A single sample gave rise to the 21 T cell receptor beta chains below, sequenced in a study of response to subunit inactivated influenza vaccine. TCRdb reanalysed the RT-PCR reads using MiXCR and keeps one entry per CDR3 protein. The sample records 550,000 to 800,000 distinct CDR3 sequences, roughly 14% being singletons. Material: PBMCs from blood, obtained around two weeks before vaccination. The source is a man aged 50 to 59 who received an inactivated influenza vaccine.

This clonotype was counted a few times. CDR3 bases: TGTGCCAGCAGCTTACGTTTGATAGGGACAGGGGGCTACAATGAGCAGTTCTTC. Translation gives CASSLRLIGTGGYNEQFF. The V gene is TRBV11-1, the J gene TRBJ2-1; the match to TRBD1 covers 11 bases. The CDR3 covers 18 residues. V lost 2 bases, J lost 3 bases, and 9 bases stayed unmatched. Germline V gives CDR1 SGHAT, CDR2 FQDESV (reference sequence).

The rearrangement uses TRBV10-3 and TRBJ2-1; a possible D gene is TRBD2 (7 bases). The V end lost 4 bases, the J end lost 4 bases, and 17 bases lay between the germline ends. CDR1 and CDR2 from the germline V gene are ENHRY and SYGVKD. The CDR3 totals 16 residues. CDR3 bases: TGTGCCATCAGTGCAACGAGGGGGGGTAATTACAATGAGCAGTTCTTC. This codes for CAISATRGGNYNEQFF.

This clonotype has just a few counts. This chain joins TRBV5-5 and TRBJ2-5, with D possibly being TRBD1 or TRBD2 (5 bases each). Germline lookup yields CDR1 SGHKS and CDR2 YYEKEE (reference sequence). The CDR3 runs to 13 residues. Trimming left V 5 bases short and J 5 bases short, with 13 bases between. Here the CDR3 DNA reads TGTGCCAGCAGGGGGTCGTGGGGGGAGACCCAGTACTTC. It translates to CASRGSWGETQYF.

The chain combines TRBV9 with TRBJ1-2; 9 positions match TRBD1. CDR3 size: 14 residues. J was trimmed by 5 bases and V by 3 bases; bases with no gene match: 5. CDR1 is SGDLS, CDR2 YYNGEE, per germline. The CDR3 sequence: CASSATTGGYGYTF. The CDR3 DNA reads as TGTGCCAGCAGCGCAACGACAGGGGGATATGGCTACACCTTC. Full variable domain (remainder filled in from reference TRBV9 and TRBJ1-2): DSGVTQTPKHLITATGQRVTLRCSPRSGDLSVYWYQQSLDQGLQFLIQYYNGEERAKGNILERFSAQQFPDLHSELNLSSLELGDSALYFCASSATTGGYGYTFGSGTRLTVV.

This clonotype was picked up a small number of times. This chain links TRBV3-1 with TRBJ2-3; D remains unclear. This CDR3 has 16 residues. Trimming removed 5 bases at V and 5 bases at J, with 20 bases between. Germline CDR1 is LGHDT and CDR2 is YNNKEL (reference sequence). This CDR3 is CASSDLKTTSLDTQYF. The CDR3, as DNA: TGTGCCAGCAGCGACTTAAAAACCACCTCCCTAGATACGCAGTATTTT.

This clonotype has a handful of counts. J is TRBJ2-5 and V is TRBV3-1; tentatively, D is TRBD2 (5 bases). Germline V gene lookup returns CDR1 LGHDT and CDR2 YNNKEL (reference sequence). The ends were cut back, 0 bases at V and 4 bases at J, with 12 bases in the middle. The CDR3 has 15 amino acids. CDR3 sequence reads: CASSQDMRSGETQYF. The DNA for the CDR3 is TGTGCCAGCAGCCAAGATATGCGGAGCGGAGAGACCCAGTACTTC.

This clonotype showed up many times. V is TRBV10-3 and J is TRBJ2-3; D is perhaps TRBD1 (8 bases). CDR1 is ENHRY and CDR2 is SYGVKD in the germline V gene. The CDR3 sequence is 18 residues long. V was pared by 0 bases and J by 0 bases, with 16 bases between. The CDR3 DNA follows: TGTGCCATCAGTGAGTCGATGGGAGGGACAGGAAGCACAGATACGCAGTATTTT. Translated: CAISESMGGTGSTDTQYF.

The rearrangement uses TRBV18 and TRBJ2-1, with TRBD1 matching over 7 bases. Trimming removed 0 bases from V and 15 bases from J; junction bases left unmatched: 8. The germline V gene has CDR1 KGHSH and CDR2 LQKENI. The CDR3 runs to 13 residues. The CDR3 reads CASSPPQGVSLFF. CDR3 bases: TGTGCCAGCTCACCACCCCAGGGGGTGTCTCTGTTCTTC.

There are a few counts of this clonotype. The J gene is TRBJ2-7, the V gene TRBV20-1; 7 nucleotides agree with TRBD1. Germline V lookup: CDR1 DFQATT, CDR2 SNEGSKA (reference sequence). V trimming: 4 bases; J trimming: 7 bases; junction bases outside the gene matches: 7. The CDR3 totals 12 residues. The CDR3 spells CSAINTGVEQYF. CDR3 nucleotide sequence: TGCAGTGCTATAAATACAGGGGTAGAGCAGTACTTC.

This clonotype was found a few times. At one boundary the junction diverges from the germline segment, which might be a read error. The chain joins TRBV6-5 to TRBJ2-3, with TRBD2 matching over 15 bases. Per germline, CDR1 MNHEY and CDR2 SVGAGI. This CDR3 contains 18 residues. CDR3 DNA: TGTGCCATCAGTTACAGGACTAGCGGGGGGGCAAGCACAGATACGCAGTATTTT. Its translation is CAISYRTSGGASTDTQYF.

The chain is built from TRBV15 and TRBJ1-2; D gene unclear. The CDR3 is made up of 13 amino acids. The ends were cut back, 8 bases at V and 0 bases at J, with 10 bases in the middle. Germline V CDR1 and CDR2: LNHNV, YYDKDF (reference sequence). DNA for the CDR3: TGTGCCACCCAACTCTCCACTAACTATGGCTACACCTTC. Translating gives CATQLSTNYGYTF. The whole variable domain, filled in from reference TRBV15 and TRBJ1-2, reads DAMVIQNPRYQVTQFGKPVTLSCSQTLNHNVMYWYQQKSSQAPKLLFHYYDKDFNNEADTPDNFQSRRPNTSFCFLDIRSPGLGDTAMYLCATQLSTNYGYTFGSGTRLTVV.

In its sample, this clonotype was seen a few times. The CDR3 spells CASSGTGGYGYTF. In DNA, the CDR3 is TGTGCCAGCAGCGGGACAGGGGGCTATGGCTACACCTTC. V is TRBV6-4 and J is TRBJ1-2; 11 bases are a match to TRBD1. Germline V gives CDR1 MRHNA, CDR2 SNTAGT. This CDR3 is 13 amino acids long. Losses at the gene ends were 6 bases for V and 4 bases for J; bases not matched to a gene: 1.

The table lists this clonotype with a few counts. The chain is built from TRBV20-1 and TRBJ2-1; 8 nucleotides agree with TRBD2. V gave up 5 bases and J gave up 4 bases; unmatched junction bases: 13. The CDR3 sequence is 16 residues long. CDR1 is DFQATT, CDR2 SNEGSKA, per germline (reference sequence). CDR3 region: CSAPGEAGVSYNEQFF. CDR3 coding DNA: TGCAGTGCTCCCGGGGAAGCGGGAGTGTCTTACAATGAGCAGTTCTTC.

There are a few counts of this clonotype. The chain couples TRBV5-1 to TRBJ1-2; a possible D gene is TRBD1 (6 bases). Germline lookup yields CDR1 SGHRS and CDR2 YFSETQ. The CDR3 is 15 amino acids. V lost 1 base and J lost 3, with 13 bases in between. The CDR3, as DNA: TGCGCCAGCAGCTTGATGTACAGGGTCGACTATGGCTACACCTTC. Its protein product is CASSLMYRVDYGYTF. Using reference TRBV5-1 and TRBJ1-2 for the parts outside the CDR3, the full variable domain is KAGVTQTPRYLIKTRGQQVTLSCSPISGHRSVSWYQQTPGQGLQFLFEYFSETQRNKGNFPGRFSGRQFSNSRSEMNVSTLELGDSALYLCASSLMYRVDYGYTFGSGTRLTVV.

This clonotype was recorded many times. This chain joins TRBV11-2 and TRBJ2-3, with D possibly being TRBD2 (5 bases). This CDR3 has 14 amino acids. Germline CDR1 reads SGHAT; CDR2 reads FQNNGV. Trimming pared 5 bases from V and 6 bases from J, leaving 15 bases between. The CDR3 DNA reads as TGTGCCAGCAGCCCGCGTCAGTCGGGGGATACGCAGTATTTT. Translating it yields CASSPRQSGDTQYF.

This clonotype was counted only a few times. V gene TRBV27 combines with J gene TRBJ2-2; 10 bases match TRBD1. The germline V gene encodes CDR1 MNHEY and CDR2 SMNVEV (reference sequence). V shed 4 bases, J shed 2 bases, and the junction held 13 bases outside the gene matches. This CDR3 has 19 residues. The CDR3 here is CASSSGPPGTGDNTGELFF. The CDR3 DNA reads as TGTGCCAGCAGTTCAGGACCTCCCGGGACAGGGGACAACACCGGGGAGCTGTTTTTT.

A remark on this clonotype: The junction differs from germline at one of its ends, possibly a read error. The chain links TRBV29-1 to TRBJ2-4; D may be TRBD1 or TRBD2 (5 bases each). The CDR3 spans 13 residues. Germline V gene sequence: CDR1 SQVTM, CDR2 ANQGSEA. CDR3 in DNA: TGCAGCGTCGAAGTGGGACGATCAAACATTCAGTACTTC. Its protein product is CSVEVGRSNIQYF. Variable domain in full (rest from reference TRBV29-1 and TRBJ2-4): SAVISQKPSRDICQRGTSLTIQCQVDSQVTMMFWYRQQPGQSLTLIATANQGSEATYESGFVIDKFPISRPNLTFSTLTVSNMSPEDSSIYLCSVEVGRSNIQYFGAGTRLSVL.

This clonotype appeared a few times. The chain joins TRBV29-1 to TRBJ2-3; 8 nucleotides agree with TRBD1. J was trimmed by 8 bases and V by 7 bases; bases with no gene match: 14. The CDR3 spans 14 residues. Germline assignment: CDR1 SQVTM and CDR2 ANQGSEA. Here the CDR3 reads CSGTGPSTLSTQYF. CDR3 coding DNA: TGCAGCGGGACAGGGCCATCCACATTGTCTACGCAGTATTTT.

In this sample, this clonotype turned up a few times. CDR3 protein: CASSPHPLAQTSYEQYF. Here the CDR3 DNA reads TGTGCCAGCAGCCCACATCCTCTAGCGCAGACCTCCTACGAGCAGTACTTC. The rearrangement joins TRBV7-9 to TRBJ2-7, with a possible D match to TRBD2 (6 bases). The V end was cut by 5 bases, the J end by 0 bases, with 20 bases between. CDR1 SEHNR and CDR2 FQNEAQ come from the germline V gene (reference sequence). CDR3 length: 17 residues. The whole variable domain, filled in from reference TRBV7-9 and TRBJ2-7, reads DTGVSQNPRHKITKRGQNVTFRCDPISEHNRLYWYRQTLGQGPEFLTYFQNEAQLEKSRLLSDRFSAERPKGSFSTLEIQRTEQGDSAMYLCASSPHPLAQTSYEQYFGPGTRLTVT.

The chain is built from TRBV5-1 and TRBJ2-2, with D hard to call. With 3 bases removed from V and 4 bases from J, the gap between germline ends came to 7 bases. CDR1 and CDR2 (germline): SGHRS, YFSETQ. This CDR3 is built from 13 residues. The CDR3 nucleotides read TGCGCCAGCAGCTCAGGTTTCACCGGGGAGCTGTTTTTT. Residues: CASSSGFTGELFF.

The chain links TRBV7-2 to TRBJ2-5; tentative D call: TRBD1 (5 bases). The CDR3 has 15 residues. Germline CDR1 and CDR2: SGHTA and FQGNSA. Between the trimmed V and J ends, which lost 1 base and 1 base, there was a span of 10 bases. Here the CDR3 reads CASSLGFRVQETQYF. In DNA form, the CDR3 reads TGTGCCAGCAGCTTAGGTTTCAGGGTCCAAGAGACCCAGTACTTC.